This entry concerns a single TCR beta chain. These data belong to a study of T cell changes during pregnancy in multiple sclerosis. V lost 7 bases to trimming and J lost 3 bases, with 13 bases between them. The germline gives CDR1 MNHEY, CDR2 SVGAGI. This CDR3 spans 13 amino acids. Sequenced by immunoSEQ multiplex PCR; TCRdb stores in-frame clones only, minus some. In the table there are more than 35,000 clones, more than 75% of which are singletons. The chain combines TRBV6-5 with TRBJ2-7, with a tentative D call TRBD2 (6 bases). The sequences come from CD4+ T cells from peripheral blood mononuclear cells, collected in the first trimester of pregnancy. The clonotype comes from a female donor with multiple sclerosis, enrolled in a pregnancy study. The CDR3 nucleotides are TGTGCCAGCACCAACTCGGAGGGCTACGAGCAGTACTTC. The encoded protein is CASTNSEGYEQYF.